This passage covers 6 T cell receptor beta chains from one sample sequenced in a study of CD8 T cells in ankylosing spondylitis. Study outcomes and limitations: The study identified a TCR beta motif of under ten highly homologous variants that appeared characteristic of ankylosing spondylitis blood.

TCRdb processed the 5' RACE reads anew with MiXCR; each CDR3 protein has one entry. This table holds a few hundred thousand distinct CDR3 sequences, approximately 8% found once. Antigens for these TCRs are unknown. The specimen was blood, either unsorted or a sorted T cell fraction (not recorded which). The receptors come from a male donor with ankylosing spondylitis.

The chain employs TRBV11-1 and TRBJ2-1; 14 bases fit TRBD2. With 5 bases clipped from V and 5 bases from J, the junction kept 14 bases outside the gene matches. CDR1 and CDR2 from the germline V gene are SGHAT and FQDESV (reference sequence). The CDR3 is 19 amino acids. The CDR3 sequence: CASSTGQLRLAGGNNEQFF. The DNA of the CDR3 is TGTGCCAGCAGCACGGGACAGTTAAGACTAGCGGGAGGGAACAATGAGCAGTTCTTC. Variable domain in full (rest from reference TRBV11-1 and TRBJ2-1): EAEVAQSPRYKITEKSQAVAFWCDPISGHATLYWYRQILGQGPELLVQFQDESVVDDSQLPKDRFSAERLKGVDSTLKIQPAELGDSAMYLCASSTGQLRLAGGNNEQFFGPGTRLTVL.

The J gene is TRBJ2-3, the V gene TRBV5-1; no reliable D call. Trimming cost V 0 bases and J 2 bases, with 10 bases left between them. CDR3 length: 15 amino acids. Per germline, CDR1 SGHRS and CDR2 YFSETQ. CDR3 in amino acids: CASSLGPENTDTQYF. The CDR3 region has the DNA TGCGCCAGCAGCTTGGGGCCTGAGAACACAGATACGCAGTATTTT.

The chain is built from TRBV7-9 and TRBJ2-2; D is unresolved. CDR1 and CDR2 (germline): SEHNR, FQNEAQ (reference sequence). This CDR3 is built from 13 residues. V was clipped by 3 bases and J by 4 bases, with 6 bases between them. The chain's CDR3 is CASSLYGTGELFF. The CDR3 nucleotides are TGTGCCAGCAGCTTGTACGGCACCGGGGAGCTGTTTTTT.

This sequence joins TRBV5-1 and TRBJ2-7; 7 bases fit TRBD1. The junction had 5 bases not matched to a gene; V was cut back by 3 bases and J by 2 bases. From germline, CDR1 is SGHRS and CDR2 YFSETQ. The CDR3 consists of 14 residues. CDR3 amino acids: CASSSNRGPYEQYF. The CDR3 DNA reads TGCGCCAGCAGCTCCAACAGGGGCCCCTACGAGCAGTACTTC.

This clonotype turned up a few times. This sequence joins TRBV30 and TRBJ1-5; 7 positions match TRBD1. CDR1 GTSNPN and CDR2 SVGIG come from the germline V gene (reference sequence). The length of the CDR3 is 16 residues. V gave up 4 bases and J gave up 2 bases; unmatched junction bases: 11. CDR3 in DNA: TGTGCCTGGAATGCCGAGGGGGCTCCGGGCAATCAGCCCCAGCATTTT. This sequence encodes CAWNAEGAPGNQPQHF.

At least ten counts were recorded for this clonotype. This chain connects TRBV7-2 to TRBJ1-1; the D is unclear. The CDR3 spans 14 residues. The germline V gene has CDR1 SGHTA and CDR2 FQGNSA. Trimming removed 1 base from V and 2 bases from J, with 8 bases in between. CDR3 amino acids: CASSLVPANTEAFF. CDR3 bases: TGTGCCAGCAGCTTAGTGCCAGCCAACACTGAAGCTTTCTTT.